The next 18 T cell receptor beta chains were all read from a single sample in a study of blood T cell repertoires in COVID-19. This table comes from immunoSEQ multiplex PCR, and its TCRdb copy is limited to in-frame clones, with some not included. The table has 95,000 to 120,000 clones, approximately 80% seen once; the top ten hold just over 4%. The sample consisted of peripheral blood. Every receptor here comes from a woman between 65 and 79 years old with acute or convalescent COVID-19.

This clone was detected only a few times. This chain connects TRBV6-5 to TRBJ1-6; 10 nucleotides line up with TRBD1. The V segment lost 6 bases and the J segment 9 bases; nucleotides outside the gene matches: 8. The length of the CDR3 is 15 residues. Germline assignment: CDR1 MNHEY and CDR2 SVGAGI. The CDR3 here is CASRGDRGQGSPLHF. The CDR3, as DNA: TGTGCCAGCAGGGGGGACAGGGGCCAGGGTTCACCCCTCCACTTT.

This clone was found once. In DNA, the CDR3 is TGTGCCAGCAGCCCTAGCGGGGGAAACACAGATACGCAGTATTTT. It codes for CASSPSGGNTDTQYF. The rearrangement uses TRBV7-6 and TRBJ2-3; the match to TRBD2 covers 10 bases. The junction had 4 bases not matched to a gene; V was cut back by 5 bases and J by 2 bases. Germline loops: CDR1 SGHVS, CDR2 FNYEAQ. There are 15 residues in the CDR3.

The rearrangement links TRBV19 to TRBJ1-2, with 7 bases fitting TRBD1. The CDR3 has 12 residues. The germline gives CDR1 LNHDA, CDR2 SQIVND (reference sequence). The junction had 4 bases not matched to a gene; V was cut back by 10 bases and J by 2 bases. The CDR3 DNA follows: TGTGCCACTGGACAGGCCAACTATGGCTACACCTTC. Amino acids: CATGQANYGYTF.

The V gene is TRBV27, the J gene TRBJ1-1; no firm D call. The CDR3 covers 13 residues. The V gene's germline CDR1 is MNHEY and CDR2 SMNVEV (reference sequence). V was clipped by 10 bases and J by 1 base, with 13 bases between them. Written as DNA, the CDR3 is TGTGCCACCAAAAACAGAGCGAACACTGAAGCTTTCTTT. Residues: CATKNRANTEAFF.

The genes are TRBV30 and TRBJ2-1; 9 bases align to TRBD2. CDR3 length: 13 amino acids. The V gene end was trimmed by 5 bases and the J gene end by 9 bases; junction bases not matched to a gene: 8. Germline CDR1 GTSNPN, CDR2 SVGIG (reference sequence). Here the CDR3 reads CAWGAGGRREQFF. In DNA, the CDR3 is TGTGCCTGGGGAGCGGGAGGACGGCGTGAGCAGTTCTTC.

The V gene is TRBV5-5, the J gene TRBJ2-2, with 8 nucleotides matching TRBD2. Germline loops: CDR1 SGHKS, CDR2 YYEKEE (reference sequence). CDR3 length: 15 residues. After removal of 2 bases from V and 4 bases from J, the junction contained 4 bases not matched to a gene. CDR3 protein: CASSLLGGATGELFF. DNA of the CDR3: TGTGCCAGCAGCTTACTCGGGGGGGCCACCGGGGAGCTGTTTTTT.

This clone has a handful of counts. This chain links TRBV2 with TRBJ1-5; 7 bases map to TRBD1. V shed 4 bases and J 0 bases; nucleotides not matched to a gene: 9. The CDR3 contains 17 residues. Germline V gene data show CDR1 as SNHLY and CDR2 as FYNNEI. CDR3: CASSVSETGYSNQPQHF. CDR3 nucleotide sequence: TGTGCCAGCAGTGTGTCTGAGACAGGGTATAGCAATCAGCCCCAGCATTTT.

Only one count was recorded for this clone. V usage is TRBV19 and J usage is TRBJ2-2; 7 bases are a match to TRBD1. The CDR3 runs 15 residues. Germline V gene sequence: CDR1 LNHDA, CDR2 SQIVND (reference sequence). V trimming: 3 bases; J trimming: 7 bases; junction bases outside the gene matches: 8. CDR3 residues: CASSMRRGPNGELFF. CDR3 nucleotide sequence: TGTGCCAGTAGTATGAGAAGGGGGCCGAACGGGGAGCTGTTTTTT.

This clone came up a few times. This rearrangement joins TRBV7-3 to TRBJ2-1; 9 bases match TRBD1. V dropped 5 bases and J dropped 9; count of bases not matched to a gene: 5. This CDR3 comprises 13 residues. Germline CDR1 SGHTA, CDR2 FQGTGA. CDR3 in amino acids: CASSTQTGGEQFF. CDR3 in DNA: TGTGCCAGCAGCACCCAGACAGGGGGTGAGCAGTTCTTC.

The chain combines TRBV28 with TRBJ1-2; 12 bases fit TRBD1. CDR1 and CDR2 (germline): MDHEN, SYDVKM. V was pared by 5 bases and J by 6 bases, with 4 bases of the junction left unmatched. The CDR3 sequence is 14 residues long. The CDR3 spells CASSLWDRGHGYTF. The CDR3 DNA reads TGTGCCAGCAGTCTTTGGGACAGGGGGCATGGCTACACCTTC.

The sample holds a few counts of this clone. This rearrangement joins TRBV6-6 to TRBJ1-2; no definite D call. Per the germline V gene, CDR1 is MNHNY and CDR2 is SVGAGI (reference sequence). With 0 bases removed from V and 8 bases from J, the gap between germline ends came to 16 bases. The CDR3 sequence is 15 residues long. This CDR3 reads CASSYSPGSTLGYTF. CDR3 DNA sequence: TGTGCCAGCAGTTACTCACCGGGGTCAACTCTGGGCTACACCTTC.

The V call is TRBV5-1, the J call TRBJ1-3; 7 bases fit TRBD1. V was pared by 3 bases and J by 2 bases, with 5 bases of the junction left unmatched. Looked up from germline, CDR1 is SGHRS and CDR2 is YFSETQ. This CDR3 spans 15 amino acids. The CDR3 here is CASSSYTGAGNTIYF. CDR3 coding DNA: TGCGCCAGCAGCTCTTATACAGGGGCTGGAAACACCATATATTTT.

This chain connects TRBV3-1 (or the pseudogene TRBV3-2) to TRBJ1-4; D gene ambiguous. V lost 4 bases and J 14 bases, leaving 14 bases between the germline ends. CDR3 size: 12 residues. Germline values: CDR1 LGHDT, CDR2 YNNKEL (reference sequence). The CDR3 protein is CASSLRGSSLFF. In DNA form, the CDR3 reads TGTGCCAGCAGCCTTCGCGGCAGTTCGCTGTTTTTT.

This CDR3 reads CASSSLGTGGFKNIQYF. In DNA, the CDR3 is TGTGCCAGCAGTTCGCTGGGAACAGGGGGCTTCAAAAACATTCAGTACTTC. The chain couples TRBV28 to TRBJ2-4, with 9 positions matching TRBD1. Looked up from germline, CDR1 is MDHEN and CDR2 is SYDVKM. V was pared by 4 bases and J by 3 bases, with 10 bases of the junction left unmatched. The CDR3 totals 17 residues. The complete variable domain, with remaining parts taken from reference TRBV28 and TRBJ2-4, reads DVKVTQSSRYLVKRTGEKVFLECVQDMDHENMFWYRQDPGLGLRLIYFSYDVKMKEKGDIPEGYSVSREKKERFSLILESASTNQTSMYLCASSSLGTGGFKNIQYFGAGTRLSVL.

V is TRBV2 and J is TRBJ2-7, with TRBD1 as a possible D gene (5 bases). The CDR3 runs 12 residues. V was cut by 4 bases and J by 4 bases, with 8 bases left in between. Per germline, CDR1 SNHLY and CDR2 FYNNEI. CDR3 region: CASSGQGYEQYF. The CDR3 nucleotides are TGTGCCAGCAGTGGTCAGGGTTACGAGCAGTACTTC.

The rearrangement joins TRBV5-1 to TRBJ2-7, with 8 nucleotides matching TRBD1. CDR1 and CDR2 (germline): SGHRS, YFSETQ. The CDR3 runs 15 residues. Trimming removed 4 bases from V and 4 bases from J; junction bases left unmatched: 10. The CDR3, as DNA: TGCGCCAGCAGCGTGGACAGGGACCCCGGGTACGAGCAGTACTTC. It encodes CASSVDRDPGYEQYF.

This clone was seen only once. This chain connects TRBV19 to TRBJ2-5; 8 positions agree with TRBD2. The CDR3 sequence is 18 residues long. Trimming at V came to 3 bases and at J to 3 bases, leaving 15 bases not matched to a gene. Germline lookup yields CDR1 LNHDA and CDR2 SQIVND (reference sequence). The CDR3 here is CASSMGKNSGSWKETQYF. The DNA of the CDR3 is TGTGCCAGTAGTATGGGGAAGAACAGCGGGAGTTGGAAAGAGACCCAGTACTTC.

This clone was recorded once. CDR3 residues: CASSTDKGNTIYF. CDR3 nucleotides: TGTGCCAGCAGCACGGACAAGGGAAACACCATATATTTT. V gene TRBV7-2 combines with J gene TRBJ1-3; D might be TRBD1 (5 bases). Trimming took off 5 bases at V and 4 bases at J, with 9 bases between the two ends. Germline-derived CDR1 and CDR2 are SGHTA and FQGNSA. The CDR3 is made up of 13 amino acids.